The clone carrying this T cell receptor beta chain was detected a few times. Its antigen is unidentified. A second PCR, run for about 7 to 11 cycles, used a sample-barcoded 5' primer plus a J-beta primer mix. Every individual sample yielded 3 million or more paired-end reads (each containing CDR3). TCRdb re-called the 5' RACE reads with MiXCR, one entry per CDR3 protein. The data contain 1.5 million to 2 million distinct CDR3 sequences, about 28% of them seen just once; the ten biggest clones take up roughly 8%. Germline lookup yields CDR1 MNHNY and CDR2 SVGAGI (reference sequence). V lost 2 bases to trimming and J lost 4 bases, with 9 bases between them. The CDR3 covers 14 residues. Each individual donor underwent a draw of about 11 milliliters of peripheral blood. This specimen comes from a study of blood T cells in healthy people across ages. Study findings and constraints: The authors considered diversity estimates from one million T cells to be underestimates. Long-lived and aged donors differed, with more naive CD4+ cells and higher diversity in the long-lived.

V gene TRBV6-6 combines with J gene TRBJ2-1, with D hard to call. The sample comprised blood. This sequence was found in a woman aged 25 to 45 in good health. The CDR3 reads CASSYHRRYNEQFF. The CDR3 DNA is TGTGCCAGCAGTTACCATCGGCGGTACAATGAGCAGTTCTTC.